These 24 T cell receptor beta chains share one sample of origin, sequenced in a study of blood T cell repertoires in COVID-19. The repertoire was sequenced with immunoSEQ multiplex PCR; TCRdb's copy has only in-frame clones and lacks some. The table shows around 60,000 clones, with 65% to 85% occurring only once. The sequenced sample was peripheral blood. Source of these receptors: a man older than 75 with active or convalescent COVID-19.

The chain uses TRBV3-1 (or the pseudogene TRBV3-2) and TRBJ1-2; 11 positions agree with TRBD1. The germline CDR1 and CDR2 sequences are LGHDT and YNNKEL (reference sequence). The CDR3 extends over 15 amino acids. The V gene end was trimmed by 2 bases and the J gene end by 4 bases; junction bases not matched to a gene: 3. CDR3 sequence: CASSQRDRGGYGYTF. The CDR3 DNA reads TGTGCCAGCAGCCAAAGGGACAGGGGGGGCTATGGCTACACCTTC.

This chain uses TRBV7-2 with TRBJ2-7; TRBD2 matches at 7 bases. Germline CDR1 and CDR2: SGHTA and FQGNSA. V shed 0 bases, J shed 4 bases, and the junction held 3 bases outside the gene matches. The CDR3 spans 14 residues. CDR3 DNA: TGTGCCAGCAGCTTAGCGGGAGGGCCTTACGAGCAGTACTTC. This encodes CASSLAGGPYEQYF.

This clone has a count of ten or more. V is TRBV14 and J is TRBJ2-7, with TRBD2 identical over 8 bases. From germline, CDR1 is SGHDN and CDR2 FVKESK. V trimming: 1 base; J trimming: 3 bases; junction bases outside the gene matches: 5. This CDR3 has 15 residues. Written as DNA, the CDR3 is TGTGCCAGCAGCCAAGGGACTAGCCTTAACTACGAGCAGTACTTC. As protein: CASSQGTSLNYEQYF. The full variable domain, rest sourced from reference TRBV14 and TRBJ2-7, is EAGVTQFPSHSVIEKGQTVTLRCDPISGHDNLYWYRRVMGKEIKFLLHFVKESKQDESGMPNNRFLAERTGGTYSTLKVQPAELEDSGVYFCASSQGTSLNYEQYFGPGTRLTVT.

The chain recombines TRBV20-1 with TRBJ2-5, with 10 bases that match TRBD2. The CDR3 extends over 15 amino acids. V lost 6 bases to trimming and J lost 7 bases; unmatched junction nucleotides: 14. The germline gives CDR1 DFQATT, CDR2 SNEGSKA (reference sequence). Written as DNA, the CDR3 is TGCAGTGCAAGTACTAGCGGGATACGGCTGGGGACCCAGTACTTC. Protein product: CSASTSGIRLGTQYF.

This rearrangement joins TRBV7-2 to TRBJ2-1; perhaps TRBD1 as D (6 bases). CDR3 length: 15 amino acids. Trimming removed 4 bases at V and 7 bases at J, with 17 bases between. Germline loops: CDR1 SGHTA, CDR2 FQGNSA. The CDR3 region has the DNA TGTGCCAGCAGCTCCAGATACAGGGAATTGAATGAGCAGTTCTTC. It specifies CASSSRYRELNEQFF.

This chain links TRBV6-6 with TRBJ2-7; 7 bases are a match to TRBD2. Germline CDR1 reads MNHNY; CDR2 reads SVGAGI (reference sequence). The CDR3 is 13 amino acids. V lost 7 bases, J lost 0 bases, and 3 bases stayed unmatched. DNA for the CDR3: TGTGCCAGCACCCGGGGGGACTCCTACGAGCAGTACTTC. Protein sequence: CASTRGDSYEQYF.

The CDR3 DNA reads as TGTGCCAGCAGTTCACTAGGACAGGGTGGCTACACCTTC. It yields the protein CASSSLGQGGYTF. The chain combines TRBV12-3 or TRBV12-4 with TRBJ1-2; 8 nucleotides agree with TRBD1. The CDR3 runs 13 residues. The V and J ends lost 4 bases and 7 bases, in that order; junction bases with no gene match: 5.

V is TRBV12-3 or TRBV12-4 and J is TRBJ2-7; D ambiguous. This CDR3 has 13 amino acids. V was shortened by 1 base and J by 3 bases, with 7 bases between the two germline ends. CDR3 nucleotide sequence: TGTGCCAGCAGTTTAGGGCAGGACTACGAGCAGTACTTC. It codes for CASSLGQDYEQYF.

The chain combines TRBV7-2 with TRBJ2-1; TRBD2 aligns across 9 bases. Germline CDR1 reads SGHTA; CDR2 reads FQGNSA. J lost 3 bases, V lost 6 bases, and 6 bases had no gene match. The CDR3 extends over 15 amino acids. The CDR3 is CASSRGTSFYNEQFF. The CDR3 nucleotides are TGTGCCAGCAGTCGCGGGACTAGCTTCTACAATGAGCAGTTCTTC. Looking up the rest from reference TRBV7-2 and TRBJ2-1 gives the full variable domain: GAGVSQSPSNKVTEKGKDVELRCDPISGHTALYWYRQSLGQGLEFLIYFQGNSAPDKSGLPSDRFSAERTGGSVSTLTIQRTQQEDSAVYLCASSRGTSFYNEQFFGPGTRLTVL.

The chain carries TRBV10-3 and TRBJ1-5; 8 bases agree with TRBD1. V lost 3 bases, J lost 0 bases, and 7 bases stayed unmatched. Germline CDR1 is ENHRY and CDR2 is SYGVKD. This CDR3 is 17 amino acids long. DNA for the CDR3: TGTGCCATCAGTGATTATGGACAGGGAGATAGCAATCAGCCCCAGCATTTT. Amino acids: CAISDYGQGDSNQPQHF.

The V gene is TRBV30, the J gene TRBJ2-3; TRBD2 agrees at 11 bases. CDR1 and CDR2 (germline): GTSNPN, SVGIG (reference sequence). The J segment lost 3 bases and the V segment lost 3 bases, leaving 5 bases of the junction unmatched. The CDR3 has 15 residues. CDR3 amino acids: CAWRIAGGGTDTQYF. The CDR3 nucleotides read TGTGCCTGGAGAATAGCGGGAGGGGGTACAGATACGCAGTATTTT. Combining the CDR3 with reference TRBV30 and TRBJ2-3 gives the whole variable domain SQTIHQWPATLVQPVGSPLSLECTVEGTSNPNLYWYRQAAGRGLQLLFYSVGIGQISSEVPQNLSASRPQDRQFILSSKKLLLSDSGFYLCAWRIAGGGTDTQYFGPGTRLTVL.

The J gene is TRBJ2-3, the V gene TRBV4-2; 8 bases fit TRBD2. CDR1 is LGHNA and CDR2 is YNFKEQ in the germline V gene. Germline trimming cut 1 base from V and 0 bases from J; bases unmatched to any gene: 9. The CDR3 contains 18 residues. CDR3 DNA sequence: TGTGCCAGCAGCCAAGGGGCCATAGCGGGGACTAGCACAGATACGCAGTATTTT. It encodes CASSQGAIAGTSTDTQYF.

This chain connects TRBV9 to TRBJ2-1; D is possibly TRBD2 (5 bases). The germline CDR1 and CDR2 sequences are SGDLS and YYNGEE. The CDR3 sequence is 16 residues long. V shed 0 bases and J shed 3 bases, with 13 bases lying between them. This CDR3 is CASSVDQREGYNEQFF. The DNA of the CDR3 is TGTGCCAGCAGCGTAGACCAGCGAGAGGGCTACAATGAGCAGTTCTTC.

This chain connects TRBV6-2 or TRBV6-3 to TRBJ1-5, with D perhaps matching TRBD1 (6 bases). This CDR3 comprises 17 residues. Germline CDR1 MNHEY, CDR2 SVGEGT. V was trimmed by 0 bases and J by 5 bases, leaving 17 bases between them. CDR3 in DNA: TGTGCCAGCAGTTACTCTCAGGGGATCCTTACTCATCAGCCCCAGCATTTT. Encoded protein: CASSYSQGILTHQPQHF.

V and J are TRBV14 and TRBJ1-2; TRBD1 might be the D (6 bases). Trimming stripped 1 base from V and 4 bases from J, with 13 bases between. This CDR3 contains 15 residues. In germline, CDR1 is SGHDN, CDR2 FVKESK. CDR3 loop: CASSQGGRGIYGYTF. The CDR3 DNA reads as TGTGCCAGCAGCCAAGGGGGAAGGGGGATCTATGGCTACACCTTC.

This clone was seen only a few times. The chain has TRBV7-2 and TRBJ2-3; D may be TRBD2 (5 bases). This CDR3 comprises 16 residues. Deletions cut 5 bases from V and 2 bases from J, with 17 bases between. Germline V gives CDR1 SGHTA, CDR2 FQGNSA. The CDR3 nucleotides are TGTGCCAGCAGCCCACTCGGACTGGGGAACACAGATACGCAGTATTTT. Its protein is CASSPLGLGNTDTQYF.

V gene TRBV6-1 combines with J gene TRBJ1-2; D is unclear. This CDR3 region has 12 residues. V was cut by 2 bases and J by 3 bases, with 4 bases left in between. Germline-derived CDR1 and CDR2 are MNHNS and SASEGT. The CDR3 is CASSELDYGYTF. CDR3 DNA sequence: TGTGCCAGCAGTGAACTTGACTATGGCTACACCTTC.

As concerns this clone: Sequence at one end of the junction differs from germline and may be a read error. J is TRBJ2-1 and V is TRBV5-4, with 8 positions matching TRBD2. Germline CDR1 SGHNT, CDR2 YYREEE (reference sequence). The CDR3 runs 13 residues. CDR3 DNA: TGTGCCAGCACCTTGAGCGGGAGAAATGAGCAGTTCTTC. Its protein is CASTLSGRNEQFF. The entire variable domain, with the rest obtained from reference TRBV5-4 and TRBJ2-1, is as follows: ETGVTQSPTHLIKTRGQQVTLRCSSQSGHNTVSWYQQALGQGPQFIFQYYREEENGRGNFPPRFSGLQFPNYSSELNVNALELDDSALYLCASTLSGRNEQFFGPGTRLTVL.

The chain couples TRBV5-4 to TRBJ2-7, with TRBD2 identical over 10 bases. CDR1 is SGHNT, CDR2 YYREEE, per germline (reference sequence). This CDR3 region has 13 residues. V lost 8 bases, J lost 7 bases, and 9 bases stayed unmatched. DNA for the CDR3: TGTGCCAGTAAGCGGGAGGGCCTGAGAGAGCAGTACTTC. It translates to CASKREGLREQYF.

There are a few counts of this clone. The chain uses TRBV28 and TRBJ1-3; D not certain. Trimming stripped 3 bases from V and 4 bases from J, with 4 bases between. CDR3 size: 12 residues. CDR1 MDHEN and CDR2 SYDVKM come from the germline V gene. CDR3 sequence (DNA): TGTGCCAGCAGTTTTATAGGAAACACCATATATTTT. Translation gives CASSFIGNTIYF. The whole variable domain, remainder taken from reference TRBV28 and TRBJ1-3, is DVKVTQSSRYLVKRTGEKVFLECVQDMDHENMFWYRQDPGLGLRLIYFSYDVKMKEKGDIPEGYSVSREKKERFSLILESASTNQTSMYLCASSFIGNTIYFGEGSWLTVV.

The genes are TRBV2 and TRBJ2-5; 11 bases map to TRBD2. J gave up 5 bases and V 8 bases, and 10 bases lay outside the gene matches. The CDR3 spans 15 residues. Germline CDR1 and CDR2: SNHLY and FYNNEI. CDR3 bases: TGTGCCAGCGCCCTAACTAGCGGGAGATATGAGACCCAGTACTTC. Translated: CASALTSGRYETQYF.

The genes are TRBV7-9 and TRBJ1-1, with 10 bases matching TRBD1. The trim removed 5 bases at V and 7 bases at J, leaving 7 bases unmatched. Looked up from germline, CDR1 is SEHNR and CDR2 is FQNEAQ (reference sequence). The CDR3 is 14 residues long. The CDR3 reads CASSQDRGRLEAFF. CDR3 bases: TGTGCCAGCAGCCAAGACAGGGGGCGACTTGAAGCTTTCTTT.

This CDR3 is CASSFTGGPRYEQYF. DNA for the CDR3: TGTGCCAGCAGTTTCACGGGGGGGCCTAGGTACGAGCAGTACTTC. The chain links TRBV27 to TRBJ2-7; 8 nucleotides line up with TRBD2. V gave up 3 bases and J gave up 4 bases; unmatched junction bases: 8. The CDR3 contains 15 residues. Germline V CDR1 and CDR2: MNHEY, SMNVEV (reference sequence).

The CDR3 loop reads CASSYSAGQGLNTIYF. CDR3 coding DNA: TGTGCCAGCAGTTACTCAGCGGGACAGGGTTTAAACACCATATATTTT. The chain couples TRBV6-5 to TRBJ1-3; 9 bases align to TRBD1. The CDR3 extends over 16 amino acids. The trim removed 0 bases at V and 6 bases at J, leaving 6 bases unmatched. Germline lookup yields CDR1 MNHEY and CDR2 SVGAGI.